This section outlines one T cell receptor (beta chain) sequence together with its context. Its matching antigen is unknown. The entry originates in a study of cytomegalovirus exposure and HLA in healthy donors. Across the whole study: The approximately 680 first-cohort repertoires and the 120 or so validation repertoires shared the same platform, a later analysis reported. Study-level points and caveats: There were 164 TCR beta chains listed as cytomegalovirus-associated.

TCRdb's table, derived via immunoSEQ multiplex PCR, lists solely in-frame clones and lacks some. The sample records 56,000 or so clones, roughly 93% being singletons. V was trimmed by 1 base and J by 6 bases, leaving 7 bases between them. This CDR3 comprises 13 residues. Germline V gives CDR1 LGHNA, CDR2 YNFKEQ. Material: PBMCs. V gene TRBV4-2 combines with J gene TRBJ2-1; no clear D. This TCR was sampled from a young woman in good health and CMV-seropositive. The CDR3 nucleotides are TGTGCCAGCAGCCAAGGTTTGGCCAATGAGCAGTTCTTC. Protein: CASSQGLANEQFF.